These 14 T cell receptor beta chains came from one sample sequenced in a study of blood T cell repertoires in COVID-19. TCRdb keeps only in-frame clones here, not all; method: immunoSEQ multiplex PCR. Of 200,000 to 250,000 clones listed, around 91% are singletons. The specimen sequenced was PBMCs or T cells enriched from blood (not recorded which). Source of these receptors: a woman under 30 in a cohort exposed to, infected with or recovered from COVID-19 (not recorded which).

The J gene is TRBJ1-4, the V gene TRBV11-2; D might be TRBD1 (5 bases). V was pared by 2 bases and J by 0 bases, with 16 bases between. The germline V gene has CDR1 SGHAT and CDR2 FQNNGV. The CDR3 is made up of 18 amino acids. The CDR3 here is CASSLWTRRTATNEKLFF. In DNA, the CDR3 is TGTGCCAGCAGCTTATGGACAAGGAGAACGGCAACTAATGAAAAACTGTTTTTT.

The chain joins TRBV28 to TRBJ1-4; D not resolved. The CDR3 spans 15 residues. From germline, CDR1 is MDHEN and CDR2 SYDVKM. The V and J ends lost 3 bases and 7 bases respectively, with 15 bases between them. The CDR3 nucleotides are TGTGCCAGCAGTTTTGGAGGGAGGCGTGTTGAAAAACTGTTTTTT. Amino acids: CASSFGGRRVEKLFF.

J is TRBJ2-3 and V is TRBV10-3; TRBD2 agrees at 11 bases. Germline loops: CDR1 ENHRY, CDR2 SYGVKD. V lost 11 bases to trimming and J lost 1 base; unmatched junction nucleotides: 20. CDR3 length: 19 amino acids. Written as DNA, the CDR3 is TGTGCCGTCGGCGGACACGAACTAGCGGGAGTAGGGGGCACAGATACGCAGTATTTT. It yields the protein CAVGGHELAGVGGTDTQYF.

The CDR3 sequence: CASSENDRSYGYTF. DNA for the CDR3: TGTGCCAGCAGTGAAAACGACAGGTCCTATGGCTACACCTTC. The chain recombines TRBV2 with TRBJ1-2; a weak D match, TRBD1 (6 bases). V lost 2 bases and J lost 4, with 11 bases in between. This CDR3 comprises 14 residues. CDR1 is SNHLY and CDR2 is FYNNEI in the germline V gene.

This chain links TRBV18 with TRBJ1-5; D is ambiguous. Germline V gene lookup returns CDR1 KGHSH and CDR2 LQKENI. V lost 3 bases and J lost 3, with 9 bases in between. CDR3 length: 14 residues. DNA for the CDR3: TGTGCCAGCTCACCGGGAGCCAACAATCAGCCCCAGCATTTT. The encoded protein is CASSPGANNQPQHF.

V gene TRBV5-1 combines with J gene TRBJ1-1; possibly TRBD1 for D (6 bases). The CDR3 runs to 14 residues. V dropped 0 bases and J dropped 5 bases, with 11 bases sitting between them. The germline V gene has CDR1 SGHRS and CDR2 YFSETQ. The CDR3 spells CASSLAQGRTEAFF. In DNA, the CDR3 is TGCGCCAGCAGCTTGGCCCAGGGGAGAACTGAAGCTTTCTTT.

This chain connects TRBV13 to TRBJ2-7; D may be TRBD1 (6 bases). The germline V gene encodes CDR1 PRHDT and CDR2 FYEKMQ (reference sequence). This CDR3 contains 15 residues. Trimming removed 4 bases at V and 2 bases at J, with 15 bases between. This CDR3 is CASSSELTGTYEQYF. CDR3 nucleotides: TGTGCCAGCAGCTCCGAGTTGACAGGCACCTACGAGCAGTACTTC.

This clone was observed a single time. The rearrangement uses TRBV19 and TRBJ2-6; 9 nucleotides match TRBD2. Losses at the gene ends were 3 bases for V and 0 bases for J; bases not matched to a gene: 9. This CDR3 has 19 amino acids. Germline lookup yields CDR1 LNHDA and CDR2 SQIVND (reference sequence). CDR3 loop: CASSIPEAGGISGANVLTF. CDR3 coding DNA: TGTGCCAGTAGTATTCCCGAAGCGGGGGGCATCTCTGGGGCCAACGTCCTGACTTTC.

V usage is TRBV28 and J usage is TRBJ1-5; possibly TRBD1 for D (6 bases). CDR3 size: 15 residues. From germline, CDR1 is MDHEN and CDR2 SYDVKM. With 10 bases removed from V and 0 bases from J, the gap between germline ends came to 16 bases. CDR3 region: CATPGDKNSNQPQHF. The CDR3 DNA reads TGTGCCACCCCCGGGGACAAGAATAGCAATCAGCCCCAGCATTTT.

The chain uses TRBV5-1 and TRBJ2-2, with a tentative D call TRBD2 (5 bases). V lost 0 bases and J lost 7, with 10 bases in between. The CDR3 covers 14 residues. In germline, CDR1 is SGHRS, CDR2 YFSETQ. The DNA of the CDR3 is TGCGCCAGCAGCTTGGCCACTGAGGGCGGGGAGCTGTTTTTT. Amino acids: CASSLATEGGELFF.

V gene TRBV11-2 combines with J gene TRBJ2-1, with 8 bases matching TRBD2. This CDR3 has 15 residues. V lost 5 bases, J lost 9 bases, and 12 bases stayed unmatched. Germline V gives CDR1 SGHAT, CDR2 FQNNGV. As DNA, the CDR3 is TGTGCCAGCAGCCCGATCCGCGGGGGGCAGGGTGAGCAGTTCTTC. Translated: CASSPIRGGQGEQFF. The whole variable domain, filled in from reference TRBV11-2 and TRBJ2-1, reads EAGVAQSPRYKIIEKRQSVAFWCNPISGHATLYWYQQILGQGPKLLIQFQNNGVVDDSQLPKDRFSAERLKGVDSTLKIQPAKLEDSAVYLCASSPIRGGQGEQFFGPGTRLTVL.

V usage is TRBV28 and J usage is TRBJ1-2; TRBD1 matches 7 bases. Germline-derived CDR1 and CDR2 are MDHEN and SYDVKM. The CDR3 is 14 amino acids. Trimming took 5 bases from V and 6 from J; bases not matched to a gene: 9. The CDR3 DNA sequence: TGTGCCAGCAGTGATCAGACAGGGACGGATGGCTACACCTTC. Its translation is CASSDQTGTDGYTF.

Points on this clone: Other DNA sequences in this sample translate to the same CDR3. J is TRBJ2-3 and V is TRBV18; 7 positions agree with TRBD1. CDR3 size: 15 residues. Germline V lookup: CDR1 KGHSH, CDR2 LQKENI. With 2 bases clipped from V and 0 bases from J, the junction kept 2 bases outside the gene matches. CDR3 amino acids: CASSPGTASTDTQYF. CDR3 coding DNA: TGTGCCAGCTCACCAGGGACAGCTAGCACAGATACGCAGTATTTT.

This clone has a handful of counts. The chain is built from TRBV7-9 and TRBJ2-1, with no clear D. V lost 4 bases and J 10 bases, leaving 8 bases between the germline ends. The germline V gene has CDR1 SEHNR and CDR2 FQNEAQ (reference sequence). This CDR3 is built from 11 residues. This CDR3 is CASSSVGEQFF. CDR3 DNA sequence: TGTGCCAGCAGCTCCGTCGGGGAGCAGTTCTTC. The whole variable domain, filled in from reference TRBV7-9 and TRBJ2-1, reads DTGVSQNPRHKITKRGQNVTFRCDPISEHNRLYWYRQTLGQGPEFLTYFQNEAQLEKSRLLSDRFSAERPKGSFSTLEIQRTEQGDSAMYLCASSSVGEQFFGPGTRLTVL.